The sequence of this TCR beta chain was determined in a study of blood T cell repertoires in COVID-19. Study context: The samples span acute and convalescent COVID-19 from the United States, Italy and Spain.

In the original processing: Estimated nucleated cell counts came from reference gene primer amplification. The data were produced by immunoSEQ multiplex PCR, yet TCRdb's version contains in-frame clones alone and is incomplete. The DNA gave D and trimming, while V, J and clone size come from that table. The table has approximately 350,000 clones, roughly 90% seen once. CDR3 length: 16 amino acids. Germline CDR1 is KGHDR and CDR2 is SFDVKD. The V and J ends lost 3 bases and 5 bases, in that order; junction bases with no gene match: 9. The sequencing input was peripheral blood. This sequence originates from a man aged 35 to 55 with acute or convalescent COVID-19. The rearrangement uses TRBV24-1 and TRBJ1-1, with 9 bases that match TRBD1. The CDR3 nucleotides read TGTGCCACCAGTGATGCACCCGGGACAGGGAGAACTGAAGCTTTCTTT. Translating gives CATSDAPGTGRTEAFF.